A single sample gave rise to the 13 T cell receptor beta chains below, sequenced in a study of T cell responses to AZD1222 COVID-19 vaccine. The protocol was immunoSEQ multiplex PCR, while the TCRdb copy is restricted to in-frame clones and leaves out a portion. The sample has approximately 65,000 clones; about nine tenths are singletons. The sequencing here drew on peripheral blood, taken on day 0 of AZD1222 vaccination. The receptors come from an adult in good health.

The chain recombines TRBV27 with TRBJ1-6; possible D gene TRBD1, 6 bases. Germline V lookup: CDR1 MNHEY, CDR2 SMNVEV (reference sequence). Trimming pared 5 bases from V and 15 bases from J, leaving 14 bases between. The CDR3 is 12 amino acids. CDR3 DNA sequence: TGTGCCAGCAGTCCCCGAAGAGGGGGCCTCCACTTT. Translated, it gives CASSPRRGGLHF.

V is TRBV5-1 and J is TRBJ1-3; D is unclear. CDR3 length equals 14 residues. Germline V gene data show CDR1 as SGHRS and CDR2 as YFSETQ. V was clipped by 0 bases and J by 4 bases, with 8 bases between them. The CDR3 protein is CASSLGLVGNTIYF. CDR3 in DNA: TGCGCCAGCAGCTTGGGACTAGTGGGAAACACCATATATTTT.

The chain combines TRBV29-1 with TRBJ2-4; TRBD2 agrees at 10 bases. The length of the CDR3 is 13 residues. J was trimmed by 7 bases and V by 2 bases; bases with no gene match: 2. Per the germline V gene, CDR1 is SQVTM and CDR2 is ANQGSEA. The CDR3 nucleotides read TGCAGCGTTGAAACTAGCGGGAACAACATTCAGTACTTC. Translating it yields CSVETSGNNIQYF.

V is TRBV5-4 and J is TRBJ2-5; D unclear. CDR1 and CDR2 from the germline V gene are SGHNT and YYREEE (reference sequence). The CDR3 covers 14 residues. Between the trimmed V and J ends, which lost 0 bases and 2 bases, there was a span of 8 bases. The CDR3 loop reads CASSLGPEQETQYF. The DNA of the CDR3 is TGTGCCAGCAGCTTGGGTCCAGAGCAAGAGACCCAGTACTTC.

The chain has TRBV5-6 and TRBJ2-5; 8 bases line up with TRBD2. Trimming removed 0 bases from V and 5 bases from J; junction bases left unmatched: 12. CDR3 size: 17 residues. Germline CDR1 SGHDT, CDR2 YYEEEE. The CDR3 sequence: CASSLGFAAGGVETQYF. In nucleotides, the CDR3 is TGTGCCAGCAGCTTGGGGTTTGCGGCGGGAGGAGTGGAGACCCAGTACTTC.

This CDR3 reads CASSFNRAQYGYTF. CDR3 in DNA: TGTGCCAGCAGCTTCAACAGGGCCCAATATGGCTACACCTTC. V gene TRBV7-2 combines with J gene TRBJ1-2, with D perhaps matching TRBD1 (6 bases). Germline values: CDR1 SGHTA, CDR2 FQGNSA. Trimming pared 3 bases from V and 5 bases from J, leaving 13 bases between. The CDR3 is 14 amino acids.

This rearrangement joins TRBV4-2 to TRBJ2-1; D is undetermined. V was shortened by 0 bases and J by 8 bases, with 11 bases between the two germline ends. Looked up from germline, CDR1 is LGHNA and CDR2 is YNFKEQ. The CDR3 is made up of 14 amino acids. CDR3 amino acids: CASSQERSVYEQFF. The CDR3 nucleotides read TGTGCCAGCAGCCAAGAGAGGTCAGTTTATGAGCAGTTCTTC.

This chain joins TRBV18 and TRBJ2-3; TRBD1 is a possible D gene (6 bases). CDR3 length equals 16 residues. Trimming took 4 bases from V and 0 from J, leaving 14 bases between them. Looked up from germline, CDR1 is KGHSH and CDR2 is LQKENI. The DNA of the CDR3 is TGTGCCAGCTCACTCCTCCAGGGGATTAGCACAGATACGCAGTATTTT. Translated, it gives CASSLLQGISTDTQYF.

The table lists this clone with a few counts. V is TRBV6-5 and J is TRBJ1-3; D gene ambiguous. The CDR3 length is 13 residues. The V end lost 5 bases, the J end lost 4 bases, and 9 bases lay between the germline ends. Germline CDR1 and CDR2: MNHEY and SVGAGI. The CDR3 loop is CASSQFKGNTIYF. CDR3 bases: TGTGCCAGCAGTCAATTCAAGGGAAACACCATATATTTT.

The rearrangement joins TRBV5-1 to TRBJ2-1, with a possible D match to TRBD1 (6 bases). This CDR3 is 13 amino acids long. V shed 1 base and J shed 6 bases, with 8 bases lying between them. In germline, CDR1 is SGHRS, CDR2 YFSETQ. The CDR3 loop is CASSLWTVNEQFF. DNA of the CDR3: TGCGCCAGCAGCTTGTGGACAGTCAATGAGCAGTTCTTC.

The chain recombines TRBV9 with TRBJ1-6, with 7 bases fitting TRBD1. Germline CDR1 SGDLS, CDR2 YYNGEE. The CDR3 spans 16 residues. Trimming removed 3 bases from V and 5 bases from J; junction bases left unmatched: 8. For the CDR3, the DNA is TGTGCCAGCAGCGAATCGACAGGGCTGGATAATTCACCCCTCCACTTT. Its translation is CASSESTGLDNSPLHF.

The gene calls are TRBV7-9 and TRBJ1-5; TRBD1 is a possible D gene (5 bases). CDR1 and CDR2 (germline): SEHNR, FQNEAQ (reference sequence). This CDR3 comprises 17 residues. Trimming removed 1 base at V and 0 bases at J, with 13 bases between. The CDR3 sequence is CASSLGGLEHSNQPQHF. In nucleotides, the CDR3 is TGTGCCAGCAGCTTAGGGGGCCTGGAGCATAGCAATCAGCCCCAGCATTTT.

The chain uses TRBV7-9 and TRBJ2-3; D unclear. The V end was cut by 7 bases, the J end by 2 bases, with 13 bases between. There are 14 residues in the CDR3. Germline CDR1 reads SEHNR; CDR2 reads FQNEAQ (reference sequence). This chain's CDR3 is CASTLPSDTDTQYF. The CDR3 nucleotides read TGTGCCAGCACCCTCCCGTCGGACACAGATACGCAGTATTTT.